This passage covers 27 T cell receptor beta chains from one sample sequenced in a study of blood T cell repertoires in COVID-19. Produced via immunoSEQ multiplex PCR; TCRdb's table is partial and in-frame only. The sample contains hundreds of thousands of clones, roughly nine tenths of which appear only once. The sequencing sample was made of peripheral blood. Receptor source: a woman between 25 and 40 years old with COVID-19, enrolled during active disease.

J is TRBJ1-5 and V is TRBV6-5; TRBD1 agrees at 9 bases. The CDR3 runs to 13 residues. Germline trimming cut 7 bases from V and 7 bases from J; bases unmatched to any gene: 5. Germline values: CDR1 MNHEY, CDR2 SVGAGI. CDR3 protein: CASTLGQGQPQHF. CDR3 DNA: TGTGCCAGCACCCTCGGACAGGGGCAGCCCCAGCATTTT.

The chain recombines TRBV11-3 with TRBJ1-3; D is ambiguous. V lost 1 base, J lost 0 bases, and 13 bases lay in between. The CDR3 is made up of 17 amino acids. Germline loops: CDR1 SGHNT, CDR2 YENEEA. CDR3 nucleotide sequence: TGTGCCAGCAGCTTAGGAGGCTTGTGGAGCTCTGGAAACACCATATATTTT. Protein product: CASSLGGLWSSGNTIYF.

This clone was detected once. This rearrangement joins TRBV7-2 to TRBJ2-3, with 9 bases matching TRBD1. The J segment lost 5 bases and the V segment lost 6 bases, leaving 9 bases of the junction unmatched. Germline CDR1 is SGHTA and CDR2 is FQGNSA. This CDR3 spans 15 amino acids. CDR3 residues: CASSIQGAGGDTQYF. The CDR3 bases are TGTGCCAGCAGTATACAGGGGGCCGGGGGAGATACGCAGTATTTT.

This chain connects TRBV28 to TRBJ1-3; TRBD1 is a possible D gene (5 bases). V shed 4 bases and J shed 0 bases, with 10 bases lying between them. From germline, CDR1 is MDHEN and CDR2 SYDVKM. This CDR3 region has 15 residues. This chain's CDR3 is CASSSGHPSGNTIYF. In nucleotides, the CDR3 is TGTGCCAGCAGTTCAGGACACCCCTCTGGAAACACCATATATTTT.

V usage is TRBV29-1 and J usage is TRBJ2-3; TRBD2 aligns across 9 bases. Germline loops: CDR1 SQVTM, CDR2 ANQGSEA. Losses at the gene ends were 3 bases for V and 2 bases for J; bases not matched to a gene: 6. The CDR3 consists of 15 residues. CDR3: CSVERLAVNTDTQYF. The DNA of the CDR3 is TGCAGCGTTGAGAGACTAGCGGTCAACACAGATACGCAGTATTTT.

The chain uses TRBV2 and TRBJ2-1; D may be TRBD2 (5 bases). V was trimmed by 7 bases and J by 8 bases, leaving 21 bases between them. The germline V gene has CDR1 SNHLY and CDR2 FYNNEI. The CDR3 has 15 residues. DNA for the CDR3: TGTGCCAGCACGAGGAGGATGGGGTTTTACGATGAGCAGTTCTTC. It codes for CASTRRMGFYDEQFF.

This chain joins TRBV3-1 (or the pseudogene TRBV3-2) and TRBJ2-7; 7 positions match TRBD1. Germline values: CDR1 LGHDT, CDR2 YNNKEL (reference sequence). The CDR3 loop spans 17 amino acids. With V trimmed by 1 base and J by 1 base, 10 bases remained unmatched. The CDR3 coding sequence is TGTGCCAGCAGCCAAGGGTTTGATCACAGGGGATCCTACGAGCAGTACTTC. It specifies CASSQGFDHRGSYEQYF.

The V call is TRBV7-9, the J call TRBJ1-2; TRBD1 might be the D (6 bases). In germline, CDR1 is SEHNR, CDR2 FQNEAQ (reference sequence). The V end lost 4 bases, the J end lost 6 bases, and 15 bases lay between the germline ends. The CDR3 is made up of 14 amino acids. CDR3 protein: CASSSSDRLHGYTF. The CDR3 DNA follows: TGTGCCAGCAGCTCCTCTGACAGGCTCCATGGCTACACCTTC. The full variable domain, with the rest looked up from reference TRBV7-9 and TRBJ1-2, is DTGVSQNPRHKITKRGQNVTFRCDPISEHNRLYWYRQTLGQGPEFLTYFQNEAQLEKSRLLSDRFSAERPKGSFSTLEIQRTEQGDSAMYLCASSSSDRLHGYTFGSGTRLTVV.

With respect to this clone: Other nucleotide sequences in the sample specify the same CDR3. The gene calls are TRBV5-1 and TRBJ1-1; no reliable D call. The V end lost 0 bases, the J end lost 6 bases, and 3 bases lay between the germline ends. There are 11 residues in the CDR3. Germline V gene data show CDR1 as SGHRS and CDR2 as YFSETQ. The CDR3 DNA follows: TGCGCCAGCAGCTTGGACTCTGAAGCTTTCTTT. Amino acids: CASSLDSEAFF. Using reference TRBV5-1 and TRBJ1-1 for the parts outside the CDR3, the full variable domain is KAGVTQTPRYLIKTRGQQVTLSCSPISGHRSVSWYQQTPGQGLQFLFEYFSETQRNKGNFPGRFSGRQFSNSRSEMNVSTLELGDSALYLCASSLDSEAFFGQGTRLTVV.

This chain joins TRBV19 and TRBJ1-5, with TRBD1 matching over 7 bases. CDR3 length equals 14 residues. V was clipped by 10 bases and J by 11 bases; unmatched bases: 17. Germline-derived CDR1 and CDR2 are LNHDA and SQIVND (reference sequence). The DNA of the CDR3 is TGTGCCACCAGTATAGGGGACAGTCGGACTGCCCAGCATTTT. Protein sequence: CATSIGDSRTAQHF.

The chain combines TRBV28 with TRBJ2-1; 8 bases align to TRBD2. There are 17 residues in the CDR3. Germline V CDR1 and CDR2: MDHEN, SYDVKM. V was clipped by 5 bases and J by 2 bases; unmatched bases: 11. The CDR3 spells CASSPLPGGAAYNEQFF. CDR3 bases: TGTGCCAGCAGTCCGCTTCCCGGGGGGGCCGCCTACAATGAGCAGTTCTTC.

The chain combines TRBV11-2 with TRBJ2-7; 8 bases are a match to TRBD2. CDR1 is SGHAT and CDR2 is FQNNGV in the germline V gene. The junction had 3 bases not matched to a gene; V was cut back by 5 bases and J by 3 bases. This CDR3 comprises 13 residues. The DNA for the CDR3 is TGTGCCAGCAGCCAGGGACTAGGCTACGAGCAGTACGTC. Its translation is CASSQGLGYEQYV.

The J gene is TRBJ2-7, the V gene TRBV7-2; 7 bases agree with TRBD2. The V gene's germline CDR1 is SGHTA and CDR2 FQGNSA. This CDR3 contains 15 residues. V lost 4 bases and J lost 2; bases outside the gene matches: 8. CDR3 bases: TGTGCCAGCAGCTCGGGGGGACCGGGACCCTACGAGCAGTACGTC. It yields the protein CASSSGGPGPYEQYV.

V is TRBV6-5 and J is TRBJ1-1, with a tentative D call TRBD1 (6 bases). The V end was cut by 7 bases, the J end by 1 base, with 16 bases between. CDR1 MNHEY and CDR2 SVGAGI come from the germline V gene. CDR3 size: 15 residues. CDR3 in amino acids: CASTNSIGGNTEAFF. In DNA form, the CDR3 reads TGTGCCAGCACCAACTCGATAGGGGGGAACACTGAAGCTTTCTTT.

The chain carries TRBV29-1 and TRBJ2-3, with 7 bases identical to TRBD2. J was trimmed by 2 bases and V by 7 bases; bases with no gene match: 6. The germline V gene has CDR1 SQVTM and CDR2 ANQGSEA. The CDR3 spans 13 residues. This CDR3 reads CSGRTRLTDTQYF. In DNA, the CDR3 is TGCAGCGGCCGGACTAGACTCACAGATACGCAGTATTTT.

V usage is TRBV3-1 (or the pseudogene TRBV3-2) and J usage is TRBJ2-5, with TRBD1 identical over 8 bases. V lost 5 bases, J lost 4 bases, and 6 bases stayed unmatched. CDR1 LGHDT and CDR2 YNNKEL come from the germline V gene (reference sequence). This CDR3 is built from 14 residues. CDR3 in amino acids: CASSYGQGGETQYF. DNA of the CDR3: TGTGCCAGCAGCTATGGACAGGGCGGAGAGACCCAGTACTTC.

This chain links TRBV7-6 with TRBJ1-1; D not certain. Germline V gene data show CDR1 as SGHVS and CDR2 as FNYEAQ. Trimming shortened V by 5 bases and J by 0 bases, and 16 bases separated the two germline ends. This CDR3 has 16 residues. The CDR3 DNA reads TGTGCCAGCAGCCCCCCCCCTGGGCAAGTGAACACTGAAGCTTTCTTT. It yields the protein CASSPPPGQVNTEAFF.

The chain is built from TRBV7-9 and TRBJ2-4; 8 bases fit TRBD2. Trimming took 5 bases from V and 6 from J; bases not matched to a gene: 6. Looked up from germline, CDR1 is SEHNR and CDR2 is FQNEAQ (reference sequence). The length of the CDR3 is 14 residues. The CDR3 DNA follows: TGTGCCAGCAGCCCCGAGGGACTAGTAAACATTCAGTACTTC. Protein product: CASSPEGLVNIQYF.

CDR3 region: CASSPDWNNMNTEAFF. CDR3 in DNA: TGTGCCAGCAGCCCGGACTGGAACAATATGAACACTGAAGCTTTCTTT. The chain recombines TRBV5-5 with TRBJ1-1; no clear D. This CDR3 has 16 amino acids. Germline V CDR1 and CDR2: SGHKS, YYEKEE (reference sequence). The V gene lost 4 bases and the J gene lost 0 bases, with 16 bases spanning the gap. The complete variable domain, with remaining parts taken from reference TRBV5-5 and TRBJ1-1, reads DAGVTQSPTHLIKTRGQQVTLRCSPISGHKSVSWYQQVLGQGPQFIFQYYEKEERGRGNFPDRFSARQFPNYSSELNVNALLLGDSALYLCASSPDWNNMNTEAFFGQGTRLTVV.

The chain couples TRBV18 to TRBJ2-1; D perhaps matches TRBD1 (5 bases). Trimming removed 6 bases at V and 9 bases at J, with 21 bases between. The CDR3 has 15 residues. In germline, CDR1 is KGHSH, CDR2 LQKENI. In nucleotides, the CDR3 is TGTGCCAGCTCCGCGCTGAGGCAGGGCGACGGTGAGCAGTTCTTC. As protein: CASSALRQGDGEQFF.

The genes are TRBV19 and TRBJ2-2; D is ambiguous. Germline CDR1 reads LNHDA; CDR2 reads SQIVND (reference sequence). V lost 5 bases and J 6 bases, leaving 10 bases between the germline ends. The CDR3 contains 13 residues. The DNA of the CDR3 is TGTGCCAGTAGTGCTACCTATGCCGGGGAGCTGTTTTTT. As protein: CASSATYAGELFF.

This rearrangement joins TRBV4-1 to TRBJ1-4, with D hard to call. This CDR3 is built from 14 residues. Looked up from germline, CDR1 is MGHRA and CDR2 is YSYEKL. Trimming shortened V by 1 base and J by 8 bases, and 11 bases separated the two germline ends. The CDR3 nucleotides read TGCGCCAGCAGCCAAGGAGAAAGAGGGGAAAAACTGTTTTTT. Amino acids: CASSQGERGEKLFF.

V usage is TRBV12-5 and J usage is TRBJ1-5; possibly TRBD1 for D (5 bases). The CDR3 runs 14 residues. CDR1 LGHNT and CDR2 FRNRAP come from the germline V gene. V lost 5 bases to trimming and J lost 7 bases, with 15 bases between them. CDR3 DNA sequence: TGTGCTAGTGGTCCCCGGGAGGGGAGGCAGCCCCAGCATTTT. Its protein is CASGPREGRQPQHF.

This chain connects TRBV25-1 to TRBJ1-2; 9 bases map to TRBD1. From germline, CDR1 is MGHDK and CDR2 SYGVNS. This CDR3 spans 12 amino acids. J lost 5 bases, V lost 6 bases, and 1 base had no gene match. DNA for the CDR3: TGTGCCAGCAGGGACAGGGGTTATGGCTACACCTTC. Translation gives CASRDRGYGYTF.

The CDR3, as DNA: TGTGCCAGCGCCCTGGCTTATCATGGCTACACCTTC. This encodes CASALAYHGYTF. The gene calls are TRBV12-3 or TRBV12-4 and TRBJ1-2; unclear D gene. Trimming took 8 bases from V and 6 from J, leaving 13 bases between them. The CDR3 totals 12 residues.

This clone was seen only once. Other DNA sequences in the same sample also yield this CDR3. This sequence joins TRBV28 and TRBJ1-2, with D unresolved. Germline values: CDR1 MDHEN, CDR2 SYDVKM. The CDR3 consists of 12 residues. Trimming took 5 bases from V and 3 from J, leaving 7 bases between them. The CDR3 bases are TGTGCCAGCAGTCTACGGGACTATGGCTACACCTTC. Protein: CASSLRDYGYTF.

The chain recombines TRBV18 with TRBJ2-2; a possible D gene is TRBD1 (6 bases). The CDR3 sequence is 15 residues long. CDR1 and CDR2 (germline): KGHSH, LQKENI. V was shortened by 4 bases and J by 5 bases, with 14 bases between the two germline ends. CDR3 DNA: TGTGCCAGCTCACACCGGGACACTCCGACCGGGGAGCTGTTTTTT. It is translated as CASSHRDTPTGELFF.